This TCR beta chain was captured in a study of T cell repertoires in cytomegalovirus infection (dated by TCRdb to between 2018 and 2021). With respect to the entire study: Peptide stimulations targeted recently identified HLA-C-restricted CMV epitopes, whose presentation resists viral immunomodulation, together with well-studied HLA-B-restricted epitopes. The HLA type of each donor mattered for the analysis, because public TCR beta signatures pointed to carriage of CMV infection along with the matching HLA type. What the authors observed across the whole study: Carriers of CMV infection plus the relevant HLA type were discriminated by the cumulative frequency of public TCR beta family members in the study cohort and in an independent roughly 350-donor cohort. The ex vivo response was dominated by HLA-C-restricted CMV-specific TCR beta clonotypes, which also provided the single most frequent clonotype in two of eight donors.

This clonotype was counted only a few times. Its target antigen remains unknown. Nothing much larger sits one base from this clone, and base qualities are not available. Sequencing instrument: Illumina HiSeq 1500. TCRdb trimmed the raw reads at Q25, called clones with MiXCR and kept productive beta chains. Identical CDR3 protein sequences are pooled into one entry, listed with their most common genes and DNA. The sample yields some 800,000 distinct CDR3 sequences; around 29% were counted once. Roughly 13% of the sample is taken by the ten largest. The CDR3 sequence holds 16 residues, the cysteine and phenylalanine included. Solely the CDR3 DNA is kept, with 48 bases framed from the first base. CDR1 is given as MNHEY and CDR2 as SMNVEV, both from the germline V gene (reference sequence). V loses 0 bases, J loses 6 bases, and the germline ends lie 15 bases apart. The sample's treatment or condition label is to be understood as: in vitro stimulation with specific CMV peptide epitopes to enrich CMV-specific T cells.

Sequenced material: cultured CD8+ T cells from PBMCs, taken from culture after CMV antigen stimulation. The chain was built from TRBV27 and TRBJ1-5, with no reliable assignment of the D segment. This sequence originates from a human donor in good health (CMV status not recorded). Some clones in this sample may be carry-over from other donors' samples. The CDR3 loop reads CASSLSDPGLSQPQHF. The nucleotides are TGTGCCAGCAGTTTATCCGACCCCGGGTTGAGTCAGCCCCAGCATTTT.